This paragraph reports one T cell receptor beta chain. Its antigen remains unidentified. This CDR3 has 14 residues. From germline, CDR1 is SGHRS and CDR2 YFSETQ. V was cut by 2 bases and J by 4 bases, with 11 bases left in between. As to time point: week 23, last vaccination. What each vaccine dose contained was 300 ug of mutant IDH1 20-mer peptide, accompanied by topical imiquimod. Donors harbored newly found WHO grade 3 or 4 IDH1-mutant, ATRX-lost astrocytomas. This sample was taken from a study of a mutant IDH1 vaccine in newly diagnosed glioma. Turning to the study itself: Patients received vaccination from 4-6 weeks after radiotherapy alone, or with temozolomide cycles.

Findings and caveats of the study: The authors found pseudoprogression apparently unrelated to changes in top peripheral T cell clonotypes.

Produced via immunoSEQ multiplex PCR; TCRdb's table is partial and in-frame only. The profile shows approximately 28,000 clones, 65% to 85% of them singletons. The sequence was collected from a young woman with glioma. The chain joins TRBV5-1 to TRBJ2-3; D is uncertain. The sample in question was PBMCs, obtained from a glioma patient whose treatment included an IDH1 peptide vaccine. CDR3 protein: CASSLGQAPDTQYF. The CDR3 DNA reads as TGCGCCAGCAGCTTAGGGCAGGCTCCAGATACGCAGTATTTT.